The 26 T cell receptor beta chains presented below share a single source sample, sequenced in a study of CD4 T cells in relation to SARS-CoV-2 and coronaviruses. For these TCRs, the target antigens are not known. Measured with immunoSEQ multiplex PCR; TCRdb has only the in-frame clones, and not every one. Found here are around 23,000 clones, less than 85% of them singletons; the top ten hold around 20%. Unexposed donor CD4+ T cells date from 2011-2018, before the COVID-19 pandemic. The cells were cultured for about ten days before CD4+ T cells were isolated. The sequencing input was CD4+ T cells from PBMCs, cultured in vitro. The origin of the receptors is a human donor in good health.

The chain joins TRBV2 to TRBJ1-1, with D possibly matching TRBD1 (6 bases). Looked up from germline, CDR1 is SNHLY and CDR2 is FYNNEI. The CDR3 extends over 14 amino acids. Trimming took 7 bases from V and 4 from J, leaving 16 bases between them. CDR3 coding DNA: TGTGCCAGCATCTCCCGGGGGGCGGGCACTGAAGCTTTCTTT. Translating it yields CASISRGAGTEAFF.

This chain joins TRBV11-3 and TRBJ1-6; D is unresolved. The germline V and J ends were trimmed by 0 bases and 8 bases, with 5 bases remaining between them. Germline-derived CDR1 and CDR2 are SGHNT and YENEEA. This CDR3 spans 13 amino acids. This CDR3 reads CASSLDLDSPLHF. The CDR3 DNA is TGTGCCAGCAGCTTAGATCTGGATTCACCCCTCCACTTT.

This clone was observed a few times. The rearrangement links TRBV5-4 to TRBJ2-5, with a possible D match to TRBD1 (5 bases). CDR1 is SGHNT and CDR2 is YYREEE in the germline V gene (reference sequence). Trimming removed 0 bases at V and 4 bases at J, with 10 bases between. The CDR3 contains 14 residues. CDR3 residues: CASSLGLTGETQYF. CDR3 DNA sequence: TGTGCCAGCAGCTTGGGACTTACAGGAGAGACCCAGTACTTC.

The CDR3 sequence is CASSLSGQGIEQYF. The CDR3 DNA reads as TGTGCCAGCAGTTTATCGGGACAGGGGATCGAGCAGTACTTC. The chain joins TRBV27 to TRBJ2-7, with 10 bases identical to TRBD1. Losses at the gene ends were 0 bases for V and 6 bases for J; bases not matched to a gene: 2. CDR1 is MNHEY, CDR2 SMNVEV, per germline (reference sequence). The CDR3 length is 14 residues.

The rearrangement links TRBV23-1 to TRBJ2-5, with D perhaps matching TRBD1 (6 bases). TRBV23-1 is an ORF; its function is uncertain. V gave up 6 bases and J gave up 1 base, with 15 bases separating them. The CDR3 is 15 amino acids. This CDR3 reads CASRQGTGPQETQYF. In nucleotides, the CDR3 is TGCGCCAGCAGACAGGGTACAGGCCCCCAAGAGACCCAGTACTTC.

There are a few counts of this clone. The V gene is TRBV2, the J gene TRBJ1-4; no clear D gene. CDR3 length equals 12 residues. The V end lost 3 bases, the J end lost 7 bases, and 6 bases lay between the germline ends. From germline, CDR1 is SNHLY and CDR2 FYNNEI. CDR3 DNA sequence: TGTGCCAGCAGTGACCGGGGTGAAAAACTGTTTTTT. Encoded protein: CASSDRGEKLFF.

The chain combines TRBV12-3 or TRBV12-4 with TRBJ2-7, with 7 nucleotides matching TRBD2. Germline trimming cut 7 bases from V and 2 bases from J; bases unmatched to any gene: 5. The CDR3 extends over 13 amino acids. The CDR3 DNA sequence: TGTGCCAGCACCACGGGGAGGGCCTACGAGCAGTACTTC. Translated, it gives CASTTGRAYEQYF.

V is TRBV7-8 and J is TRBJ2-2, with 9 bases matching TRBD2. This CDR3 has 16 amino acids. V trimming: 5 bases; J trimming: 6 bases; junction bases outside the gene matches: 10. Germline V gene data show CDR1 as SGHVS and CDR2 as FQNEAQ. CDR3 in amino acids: CASSPGGGRAPGELFF. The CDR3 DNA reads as TGTGCCAGCAGCCCGGGAGGCGGGAGGGCCCCCGGGGAGCTGTTTTTT.

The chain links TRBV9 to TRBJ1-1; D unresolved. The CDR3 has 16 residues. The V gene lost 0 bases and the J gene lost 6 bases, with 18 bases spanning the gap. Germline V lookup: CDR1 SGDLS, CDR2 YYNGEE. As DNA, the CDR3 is TGTGCCAGCAGCGTAGCCGCAAAGGGATACAACTCTGAAGCTTTCTTT. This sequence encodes CASSVAAKGYNSEAFF.

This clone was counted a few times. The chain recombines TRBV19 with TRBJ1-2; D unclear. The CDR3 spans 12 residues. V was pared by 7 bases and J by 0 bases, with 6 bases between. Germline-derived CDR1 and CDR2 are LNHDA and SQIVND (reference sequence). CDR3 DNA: TGTGCCAGTAAAGGAACTAACTATGGCTACACCTTC. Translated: CASKGTNYGYTF. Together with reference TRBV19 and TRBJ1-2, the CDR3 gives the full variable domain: DGGITQSPKYLFRKEGQNVTLSCEQNLNHDAMYWYRQDPGQGLRLIYYSQIVNDFQKGDIAEGYSVSREKKESFPLTVTSAQKNPTAFYLCASKGTNYGYTFGSGTRLTVV.

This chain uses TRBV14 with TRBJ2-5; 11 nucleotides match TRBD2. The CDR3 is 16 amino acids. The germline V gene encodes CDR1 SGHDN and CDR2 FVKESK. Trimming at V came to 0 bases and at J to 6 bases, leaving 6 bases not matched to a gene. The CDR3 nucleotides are TGTGCCAGCAGCCAAGATTTAGCGGGAGGGCTCAAGACCCAGTACTTC. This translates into CASSQDLAGGLKTQYF. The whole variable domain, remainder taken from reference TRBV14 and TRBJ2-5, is EAGVTQFPSHSVIEKGQTVTLRCDPISGHDNLYWYRRVMGKEIKFLLHFVKESKQDESGMPNNRFLAERTGGTYSTLKVQPAELEDSGVYFCASSQDLAGGLKTQYFGPGTRLLVL.

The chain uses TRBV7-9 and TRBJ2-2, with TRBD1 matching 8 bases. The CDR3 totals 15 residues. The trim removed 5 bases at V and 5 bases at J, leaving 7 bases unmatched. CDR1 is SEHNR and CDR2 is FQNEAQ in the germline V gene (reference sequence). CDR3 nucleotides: TGTGCCAGCAGCCACCTGACAGGGGCGACCGGGGAGCTGTTTTTT. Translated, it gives CASSHLTGATGELFF.

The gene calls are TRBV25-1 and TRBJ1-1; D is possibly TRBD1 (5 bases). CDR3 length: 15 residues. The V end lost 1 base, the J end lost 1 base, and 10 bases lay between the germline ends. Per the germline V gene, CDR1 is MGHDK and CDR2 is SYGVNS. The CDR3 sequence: CASSESATGNTEAFF. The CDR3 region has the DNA TGTGCCAGCAGTGAATCCGCTACAGGGAACACTGAAGCTTTCTTT.

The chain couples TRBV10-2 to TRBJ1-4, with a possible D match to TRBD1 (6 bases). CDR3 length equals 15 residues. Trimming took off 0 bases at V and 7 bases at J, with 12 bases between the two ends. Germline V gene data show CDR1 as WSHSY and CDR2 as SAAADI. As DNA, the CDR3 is TGCGCCAGCAGTGAGTCGGGGGCTCGGAGTGAAAAACTGTTTTTT. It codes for CASSESGARSEKLFF.

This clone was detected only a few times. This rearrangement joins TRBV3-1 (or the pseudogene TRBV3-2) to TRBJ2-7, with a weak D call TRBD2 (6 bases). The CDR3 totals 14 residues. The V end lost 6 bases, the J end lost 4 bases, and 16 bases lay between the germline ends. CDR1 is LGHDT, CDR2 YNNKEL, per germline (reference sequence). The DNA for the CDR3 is TGTGCCAGCAGTGAGGTCCCAGGAGGGTACGAGCAGTACTTC. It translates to CASSEVPGGYEQYF.

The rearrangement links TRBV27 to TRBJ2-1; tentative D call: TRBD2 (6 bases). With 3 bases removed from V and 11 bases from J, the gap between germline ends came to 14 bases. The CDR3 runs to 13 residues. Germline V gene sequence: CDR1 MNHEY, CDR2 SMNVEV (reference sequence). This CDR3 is CASSFGDGGKQFF. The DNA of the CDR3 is TGTGCCAGCAGTTTCGGGGATGGCGGGAAGCAGTTCTTC.

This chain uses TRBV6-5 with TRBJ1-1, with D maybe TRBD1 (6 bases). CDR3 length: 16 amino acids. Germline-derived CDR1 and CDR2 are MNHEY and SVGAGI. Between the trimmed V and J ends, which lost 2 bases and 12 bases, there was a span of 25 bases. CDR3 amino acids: CASSYAGAPSPRVSFF. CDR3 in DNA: TGTGCCAGCAGTTACGCAGGGGCGCCGAGTCCGAGGGTTTCTTTCTTT.

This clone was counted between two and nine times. CDR3 sequence reads: CASRPNPGQGPTEAFF. The CDR3, as DNA: TGCGCCAGCAGACCTAATCCGGGACAGGGTCCCACTGAAGCTTTCTTT. The chain employs TRBV10-1 and TRBJ1-1, with 9 bases matching TRBD1. Germline CDR1 and CDR2: WNHNN and SYGVQD (reference sequence). The junction had 12 bases not matched to a gene; V was cut back by 6 bases and J by 4 bases. The CDR3 is 16 residues long.

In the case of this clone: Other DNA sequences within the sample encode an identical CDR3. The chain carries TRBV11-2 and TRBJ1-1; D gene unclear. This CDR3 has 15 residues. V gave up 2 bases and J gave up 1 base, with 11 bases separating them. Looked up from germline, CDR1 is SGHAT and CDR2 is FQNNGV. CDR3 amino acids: CASSLQGAGNTEAFF. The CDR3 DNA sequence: TGTGCCAGCAGCTTACAAGGCGCAGGGAACACTGAAGCTTTCTTT.

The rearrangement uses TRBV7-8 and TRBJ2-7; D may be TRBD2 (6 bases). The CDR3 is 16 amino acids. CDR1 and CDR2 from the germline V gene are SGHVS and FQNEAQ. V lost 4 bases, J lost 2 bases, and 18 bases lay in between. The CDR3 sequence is CASSSNPGLTTYEQYF. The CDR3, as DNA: TGTGCCAGCAGCTCCAACCCGGGACTGACAACCTACGAGCAGTACTTC.

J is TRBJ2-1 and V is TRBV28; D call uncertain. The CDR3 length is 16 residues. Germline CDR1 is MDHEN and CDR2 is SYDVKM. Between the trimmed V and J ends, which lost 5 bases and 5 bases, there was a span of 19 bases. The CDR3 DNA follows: TGTGCCAGCAGTCCCCTTCGCCTTTCAAGGGACAATGAGCAGTTCTTC. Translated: CASSPLRLSRDNEQFF.

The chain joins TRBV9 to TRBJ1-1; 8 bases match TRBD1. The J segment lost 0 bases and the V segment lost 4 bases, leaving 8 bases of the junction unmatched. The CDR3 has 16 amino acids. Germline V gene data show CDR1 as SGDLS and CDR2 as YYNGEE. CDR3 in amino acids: CASSKLRTGMNTEAFF. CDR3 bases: TGTGCCAGCAGCAAACTTCGGACAGGGATGAACACTGAAGCTTTCTTT.

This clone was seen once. The CDR3, as DNA: TGTGCCAGCAGCCTACAGGGTTTCGGGGAGCTGTTTTTT. Protein sequence: CASSLQGFGELFF. J is TRBJ2-2 and V is TRBV5-6; D is perhaps TRBD1 (6 bases). The ends were cut back, 4 bases at V and 7 bases at J, with 11 bases in the middle. The CDR3 sequence is 13 residues long. Germline V gene lookup returns CDR1 SGHDT and CDR2 YYEEEE.

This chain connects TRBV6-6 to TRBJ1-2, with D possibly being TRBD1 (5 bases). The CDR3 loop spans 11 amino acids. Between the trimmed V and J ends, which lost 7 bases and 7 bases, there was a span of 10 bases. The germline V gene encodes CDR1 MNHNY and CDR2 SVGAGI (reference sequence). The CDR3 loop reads CASTGFGGYTF. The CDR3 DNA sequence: TGTGCCAGCACAGGGTTTGGTGGCTACACCTTC.

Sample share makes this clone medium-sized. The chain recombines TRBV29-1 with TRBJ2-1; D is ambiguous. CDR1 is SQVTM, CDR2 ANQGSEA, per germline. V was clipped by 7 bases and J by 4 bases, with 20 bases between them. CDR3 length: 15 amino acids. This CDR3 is CSAPRPDGGYNEQFF. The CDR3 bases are TGCAGCGCTCCAAGACCAGACGGTGGTTACAATGAGCAGTTCTTC.

The CDR3, as DNA: TGTGCCATTAAGAGGGCCCAGTACTTC. Amino acid sequence: CAIKRAQYF. The J gene is TRBJ2-5, the V gene TRBV10-3; possibly TRBD2 for D (5 bases). CDR3 length: 9 residues. V was clipped by 9 bases and J by 9 bases, with 8 bases between them. Germline V gene data show CDR1 as ENHRY and CDR2 as SYGVKD.